Described below is a single T cell receptor beta chain sequence and its context. This sample was taken from a study of identical twins. The CDR3 is 13 residues long. Germline CDR1 and CDR2: MNHEY and SVGAGI. V shed 2 bases and J shed 8 bases, with 7 bases lying between them. Each CDR3 protein is one row after TCRdb ran MiXCR on the 5' RACE reads. The table lists hundreds of thousands of distinct CDR3 sequences, 7.5% of them singletons. The same specimen was also included in a second study, on yellow fever vaccine responses in identical twins.

Sequencing used CD8+ T cells sorted from blood. The chain uses TRBV6-5 and TRBJ1-6, with a weak D call TRBD1 (5 bases). The receptor was derived from a woman younger than 35 in good health. The CDR3 DNA is TGTGCCAGCAGTTACGGGGGAGATTCACCCCTCCACTTT. Residues: CASSYGGDSPLHF.